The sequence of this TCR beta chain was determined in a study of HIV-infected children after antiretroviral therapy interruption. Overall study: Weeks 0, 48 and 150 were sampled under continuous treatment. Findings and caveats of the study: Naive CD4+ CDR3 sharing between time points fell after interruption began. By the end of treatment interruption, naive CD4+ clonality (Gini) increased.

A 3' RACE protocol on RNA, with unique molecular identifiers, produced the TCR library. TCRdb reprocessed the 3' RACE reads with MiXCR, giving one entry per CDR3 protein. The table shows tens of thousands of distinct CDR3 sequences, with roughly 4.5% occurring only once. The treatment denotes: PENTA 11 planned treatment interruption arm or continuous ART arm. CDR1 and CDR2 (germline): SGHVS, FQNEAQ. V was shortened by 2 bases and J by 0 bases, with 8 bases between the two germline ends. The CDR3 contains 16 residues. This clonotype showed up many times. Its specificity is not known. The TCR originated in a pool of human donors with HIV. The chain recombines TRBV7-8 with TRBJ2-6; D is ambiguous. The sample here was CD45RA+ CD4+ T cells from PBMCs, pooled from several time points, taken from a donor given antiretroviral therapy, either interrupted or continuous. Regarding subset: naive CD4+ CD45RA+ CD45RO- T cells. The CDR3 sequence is CASSLLPRSGANVLTF. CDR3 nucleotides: TGTGCCAGCAGCTTACTCCCCCGCTCTGGGGCCAACGTCCTGACTTTC.